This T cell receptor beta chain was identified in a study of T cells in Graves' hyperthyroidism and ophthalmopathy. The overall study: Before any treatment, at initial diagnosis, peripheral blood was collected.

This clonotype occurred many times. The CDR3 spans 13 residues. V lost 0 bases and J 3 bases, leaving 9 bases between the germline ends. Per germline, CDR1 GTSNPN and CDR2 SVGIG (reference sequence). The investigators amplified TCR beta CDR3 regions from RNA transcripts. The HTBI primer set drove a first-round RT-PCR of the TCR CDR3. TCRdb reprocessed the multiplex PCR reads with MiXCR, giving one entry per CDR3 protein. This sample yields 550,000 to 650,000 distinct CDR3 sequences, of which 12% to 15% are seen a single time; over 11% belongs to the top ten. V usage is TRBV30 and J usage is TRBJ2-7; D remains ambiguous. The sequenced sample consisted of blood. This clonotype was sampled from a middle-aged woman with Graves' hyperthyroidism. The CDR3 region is CAWSVPSLYEQYF. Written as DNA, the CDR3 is TGTGCCTGGAGTGTGCCCAGCCTCTACGAGCAGTACTTC.